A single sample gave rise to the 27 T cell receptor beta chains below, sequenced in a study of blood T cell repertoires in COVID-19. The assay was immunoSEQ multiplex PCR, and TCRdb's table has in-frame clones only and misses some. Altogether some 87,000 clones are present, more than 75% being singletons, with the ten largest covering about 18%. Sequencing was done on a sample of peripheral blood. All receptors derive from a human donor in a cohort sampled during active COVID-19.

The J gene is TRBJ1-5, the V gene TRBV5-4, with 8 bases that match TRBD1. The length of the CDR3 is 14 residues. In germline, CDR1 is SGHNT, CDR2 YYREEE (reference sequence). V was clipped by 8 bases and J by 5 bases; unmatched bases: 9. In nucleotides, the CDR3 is TGTGCCAGACCGGGACAGGTGGGGGATCAGCCCCAGCATTTT. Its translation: CARPGQVGDQPQHF. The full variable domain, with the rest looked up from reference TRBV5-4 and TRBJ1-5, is ETGVTQSPTHLIKTRGQQVTLRCSSQSGHNTVSWYQQALGQGPQFIFQYYREEENGRGNFPPRFSGLQFPNYSSELNVNALELDDSALYLCARPGQVGDQPQHFGDGTRLSIL.

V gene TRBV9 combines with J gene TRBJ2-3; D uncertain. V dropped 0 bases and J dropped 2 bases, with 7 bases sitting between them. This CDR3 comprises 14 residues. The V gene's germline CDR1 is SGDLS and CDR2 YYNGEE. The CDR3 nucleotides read TGTGCCAGCAGCGTAGACAGCACCACAGATACGCAGTATTTT. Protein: CASSVDSTTDTQYF.

CDR3 sequence reads: CASSQGRSWGADTQYF. In DNA, the CDR3 is TGCGCCAGCAGCCAAGGAAGATCTTGGGGAGCAGATACGCAGTATTTT. This chain connects TRBV4-3 to TRBJ2-3; tentatively, D is TRBD2 (5 bases). CDR1 is LGHNA and CDR2 is YSLEER in the germline V gene. V lost 1 base to trimming and J lost 4 bases, with 15 bases between them. This CDR3 is 16 amino acids long.

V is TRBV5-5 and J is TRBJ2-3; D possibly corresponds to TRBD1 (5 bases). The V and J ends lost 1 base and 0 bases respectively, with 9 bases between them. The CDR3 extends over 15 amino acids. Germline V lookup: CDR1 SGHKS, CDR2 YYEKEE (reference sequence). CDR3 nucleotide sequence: TGTGCCAGCAGCTTGTGGACATACAGCACAGATACGCAGTATTTT. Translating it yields CASSLWTYSTDTQYF.

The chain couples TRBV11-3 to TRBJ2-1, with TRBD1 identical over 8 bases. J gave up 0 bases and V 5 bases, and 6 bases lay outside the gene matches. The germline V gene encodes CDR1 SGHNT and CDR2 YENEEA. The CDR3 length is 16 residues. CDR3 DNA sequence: TGTGCCAGCAGCCCAGGGGACAGGAGCTCCTACAATGAGCAGTTCTTC. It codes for CASSPGDRSSYNEQFF.

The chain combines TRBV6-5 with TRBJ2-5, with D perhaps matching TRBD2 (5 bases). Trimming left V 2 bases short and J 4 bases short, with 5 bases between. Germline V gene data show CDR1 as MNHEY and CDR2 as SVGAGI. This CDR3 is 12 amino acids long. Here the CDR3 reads CASSYAGETQYF. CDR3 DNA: TGTGCCAGCAGTTACGCGGGAGAGACCCAGTACTTC.

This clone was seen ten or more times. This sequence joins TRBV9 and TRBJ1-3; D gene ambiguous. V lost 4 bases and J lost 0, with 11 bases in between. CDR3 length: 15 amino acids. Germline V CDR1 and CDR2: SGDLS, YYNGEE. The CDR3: CASSLAGISGNTIYF. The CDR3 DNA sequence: TGTGCCAGCAGCTTAGCAGGAATCTCTGGAAACACCATATATTTT.

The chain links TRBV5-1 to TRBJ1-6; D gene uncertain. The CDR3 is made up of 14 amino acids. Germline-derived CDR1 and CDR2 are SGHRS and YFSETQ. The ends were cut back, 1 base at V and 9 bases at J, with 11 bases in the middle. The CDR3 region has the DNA TGCGCCAGCAGCTTGTACACCGGAGGTTCACCCCTCCACTTT. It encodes CASSLYTGGSPLHF. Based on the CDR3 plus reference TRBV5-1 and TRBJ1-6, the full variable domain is KAGVTQTPRYLIKTRGQQVTLSCSPISGHRSVSWYQQTPGQGLQFLFEYFSETQRNKGNFPGRFSGRQFSNSRSEMNVSTLELGDSALYLCASSLYTGGSPLHFGNGTRLTVT.

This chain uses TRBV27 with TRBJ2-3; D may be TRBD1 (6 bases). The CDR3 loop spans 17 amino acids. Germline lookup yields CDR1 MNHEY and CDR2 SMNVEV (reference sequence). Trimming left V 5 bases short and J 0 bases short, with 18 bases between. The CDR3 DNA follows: TGTGCCAGCAGTACGCATGAGGGACACCCAAGCACAGATACGCAGTATTTT. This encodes CASSTHEGHPSTDTQYF.

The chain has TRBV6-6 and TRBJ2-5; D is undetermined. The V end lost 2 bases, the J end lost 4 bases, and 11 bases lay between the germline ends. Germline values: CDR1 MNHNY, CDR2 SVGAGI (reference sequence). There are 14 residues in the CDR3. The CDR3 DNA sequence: TGTGCCAGCAGTTACGAGCGTTCCCCAGAGACCCAGTACTTC. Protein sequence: CASSYERSPETQYF.

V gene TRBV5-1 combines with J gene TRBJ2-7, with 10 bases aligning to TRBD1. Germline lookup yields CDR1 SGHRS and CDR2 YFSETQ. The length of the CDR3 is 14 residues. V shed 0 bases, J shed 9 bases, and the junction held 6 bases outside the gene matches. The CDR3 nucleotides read TGCGCCAGCAGCTTGGGACAGGGGGCTATTGGGCAGTACTTC. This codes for CASSLGQGAIGQYF.

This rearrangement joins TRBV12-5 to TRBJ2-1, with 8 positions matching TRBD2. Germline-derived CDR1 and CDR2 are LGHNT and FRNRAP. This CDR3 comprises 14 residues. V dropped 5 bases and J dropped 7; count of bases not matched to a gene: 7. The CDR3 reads CASGNGGALNEQFF. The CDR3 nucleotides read TGTGCTAGTGGTAACGGGGGGGCGTTGAATGAGCAGTTCTTC.

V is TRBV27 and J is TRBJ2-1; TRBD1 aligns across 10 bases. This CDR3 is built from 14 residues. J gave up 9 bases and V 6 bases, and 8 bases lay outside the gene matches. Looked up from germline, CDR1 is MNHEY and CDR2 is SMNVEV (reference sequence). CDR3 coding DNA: TGTGCCAGCAGGAGGACAGGGGGGGTGGGTGAGCAGTTCTTC. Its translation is CASRRTGGVGEQFF.

In DNA, the CDR3 is TGCGCCAGCAGCTTGTCAGACAGGATGGGAGAGCAGTTCTTC. Protein sequence: CASSLSDRMGEQFF. The V gene is TRBV5-1, the J gene TRBJ2-1, with D perhaps TRBD1 (6 bases). The V end was cut by 1 base, the J end by 10 bases, with 15 bases between. The V gene's germline CDR1 is SGHRS and CDR2 YFSETQ. There are 14 residues in the CDR3.

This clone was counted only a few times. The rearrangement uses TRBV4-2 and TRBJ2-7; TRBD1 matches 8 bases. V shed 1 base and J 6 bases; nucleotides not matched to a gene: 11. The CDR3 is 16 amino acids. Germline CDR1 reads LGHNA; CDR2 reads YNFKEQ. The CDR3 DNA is TGTGCCAGCAGCCAAGGTTTGACAGGGGTCTTGGGCGAGCAGTACTTC. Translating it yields CASSQGLTGVLGEQYF.

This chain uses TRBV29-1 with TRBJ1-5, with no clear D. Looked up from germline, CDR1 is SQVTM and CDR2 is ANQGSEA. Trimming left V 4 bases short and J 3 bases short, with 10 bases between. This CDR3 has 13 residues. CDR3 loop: CSVVSELNQPQHF. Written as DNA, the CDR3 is TGCAGCGTTGTGTCGGAGCTCAATCAGCCCCAGCATTTT.

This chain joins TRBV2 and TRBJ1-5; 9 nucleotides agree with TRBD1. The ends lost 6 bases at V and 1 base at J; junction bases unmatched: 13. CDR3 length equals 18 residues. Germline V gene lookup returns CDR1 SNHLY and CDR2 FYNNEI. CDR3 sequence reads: CASRRGDRASRSNQPQHF. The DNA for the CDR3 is TGTGCCAGCAGGAGGGGGGACAGGGCCTCAAGGAGCAATCAGCCCCAGCATTTT.

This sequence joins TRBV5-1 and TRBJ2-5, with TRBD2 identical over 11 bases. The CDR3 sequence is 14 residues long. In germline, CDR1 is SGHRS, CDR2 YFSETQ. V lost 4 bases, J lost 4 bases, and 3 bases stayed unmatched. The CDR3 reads CASSPGTSGETQYF. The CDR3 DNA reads TGCGCCAGCAGCCCTGGGACTAGCGGAGAGACCCAGTACTTC.

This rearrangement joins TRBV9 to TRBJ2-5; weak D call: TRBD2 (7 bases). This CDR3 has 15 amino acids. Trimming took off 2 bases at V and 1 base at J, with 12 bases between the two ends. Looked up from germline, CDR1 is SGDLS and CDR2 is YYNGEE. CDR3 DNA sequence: TGTGCCAGCAGCGTGGGGGGGGCCCGCCAAGAGACCCAGTACTTC. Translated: CASSVGGARQETQYF.

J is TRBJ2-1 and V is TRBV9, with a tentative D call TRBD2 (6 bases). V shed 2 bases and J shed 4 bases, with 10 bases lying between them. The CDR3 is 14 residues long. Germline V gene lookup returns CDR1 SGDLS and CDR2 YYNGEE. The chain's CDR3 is CASSVSAGYNEQFF. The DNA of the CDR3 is TGTGCCAGCAGCGTTTCTGCGGGGTACAATGAGCAGTTCTTC. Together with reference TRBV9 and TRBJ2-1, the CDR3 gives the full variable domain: DSGVTQTPKHLITATGQRVTLRCSPRSGDLSVYWYQQSLDQGLQFLIQYYNGEERAKGNILERFSAQQFPDLHSELNLSSLELGDSALYFCASSVSAGYNEQFFGPGTRLTVL.

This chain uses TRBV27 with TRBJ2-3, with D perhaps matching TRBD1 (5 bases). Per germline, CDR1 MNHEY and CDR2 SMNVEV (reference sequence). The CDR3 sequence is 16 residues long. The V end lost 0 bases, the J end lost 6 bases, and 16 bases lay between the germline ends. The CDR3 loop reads CASSLSGVRPPDTQYF. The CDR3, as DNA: TGTGCCAGCAGTTTATCAGGGGTCCGACCCCCCGATACGCAGTATTTT.

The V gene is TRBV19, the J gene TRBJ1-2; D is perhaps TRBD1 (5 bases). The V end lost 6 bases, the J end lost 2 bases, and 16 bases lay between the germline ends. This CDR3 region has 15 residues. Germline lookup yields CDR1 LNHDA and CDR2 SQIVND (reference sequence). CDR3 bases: TGTGCCAGTAGGTTAGGGGCCGGGGGAAACTATGGCTACACCTTC. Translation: CASRLGAGGNYGYTF.

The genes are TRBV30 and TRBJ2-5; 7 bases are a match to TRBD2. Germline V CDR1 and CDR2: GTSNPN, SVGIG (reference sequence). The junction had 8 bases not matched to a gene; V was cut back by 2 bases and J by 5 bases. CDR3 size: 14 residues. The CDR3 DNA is TGTGCCTGGAGTATGGGGGGGGTCCGGGAGACCCAGTACTTC. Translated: CAWSMGGVRETQYF.

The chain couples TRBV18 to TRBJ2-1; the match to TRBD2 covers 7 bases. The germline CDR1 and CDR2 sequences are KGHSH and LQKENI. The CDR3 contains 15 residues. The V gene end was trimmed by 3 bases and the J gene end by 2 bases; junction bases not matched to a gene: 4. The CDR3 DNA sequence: TGTGCCAGCTCACCGACTAGCATACCCTACAATGAGCAGTTCTTC. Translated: CASSPTSIPYNEQFF.

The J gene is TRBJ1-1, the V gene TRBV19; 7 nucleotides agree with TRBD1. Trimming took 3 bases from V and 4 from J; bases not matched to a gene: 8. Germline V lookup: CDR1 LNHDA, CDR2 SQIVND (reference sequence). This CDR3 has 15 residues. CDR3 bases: TGTGCCAGTAGTATCATAGGGGGCCCGTTCACTGAAGCTTTCTTT. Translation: CASSIIGGPFTEAFF.

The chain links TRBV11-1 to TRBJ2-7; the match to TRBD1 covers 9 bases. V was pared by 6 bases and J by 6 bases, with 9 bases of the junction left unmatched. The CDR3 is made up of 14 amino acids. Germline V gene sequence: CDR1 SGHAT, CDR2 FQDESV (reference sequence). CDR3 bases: TGTGCCAGCAGACCCCCGGGACAGGGTTCCGAGCAGTACTTC. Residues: CASRPPGQGSEQYF.

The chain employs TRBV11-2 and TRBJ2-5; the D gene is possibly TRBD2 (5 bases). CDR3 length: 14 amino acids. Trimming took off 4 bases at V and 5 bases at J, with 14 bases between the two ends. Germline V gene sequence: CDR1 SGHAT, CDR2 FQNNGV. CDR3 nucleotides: TGTGCCAGCAGCTCCCTAGCTCGGGGTGAGACCCAGTACTTC. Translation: CASSSLARGETQYF. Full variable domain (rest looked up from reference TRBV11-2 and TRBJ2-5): EAGVAQSPRYKIIEKRQSVAFWCNPISGHATLYWYQQILGQGPKLLIQFQNNGVVDDSQLPKDRFSAERLKGVDSTLKIQPAKLEDSAVYLCASSSLARGETQYFGPGTRLLVL.